Presented here are 21 T cell receptor beta chains from one specimen sequenced in a study of T-cell memory formation after mild COVID-19. Each CDR3 protein is one row after TCRdb ran MiXCR on the 5' RACE reads. The sample carries 65,000 to 95,000 distinct CDR3 sequences, about 13% recorded once. The sequenced sample was PBMCs or a T cell subset sorted from them (not recorded which). The source is a man aged 18 to 29 who had mild COVID-19 (a few samples of this study predate the infection). Cell type and time point are not known.

The gene calls are TRBV28 and TRBJ2-7; perhaps TRBD1 as D (6 bases). The germline gives CDR1 MDHEN, CDR2 SYDVKM. Trimming pared 5 bases from V and 7 bases from J, leaving 21 bases between. The CDR3 covers 15 residues. CDR3 amino acids: CASSTAWGPEREQYV. In nucleotides, the CDR3 is TGTGCCAGCAGTACTGCCTGGGGGCCAGAAAGGGAGCAGTACGTC.

The chain is built from TRBV6-2 or TRBV6-3 and TRBJ2-1; D gene unclear. V was trimmed by 5 bases and J by 12 bases, leaving 11 bases between them. Germline V gene data show CDR1 as MNHEY and CDR2 as SVGEGT. This CDR3 has 11 amino acids. The CDR3 nucleotides are TGTGCCAGCAGTGACCTCCGTGGGCAGTTCTTC. Translated, it gives CASSDLRGQFF.

The chain recombines TRBV3-1 with TRBJ1-2; perhaps TRBD1 as D (5 bases). This CDR3 contains 14 residues. V lost 1 base, J lost 8 bases, and 14 bases lay in between. Germline V gene lookup returns CDR1 LGHDT and CDR2 YNNKEL (reference sequence). CDR3 DNA: TGTGCCAGCAGCCAAGGGGGCCCAGCAAGCGGCTACACCTTC. Translated: CASSQGGPASGYTF. Full variable domain (outside the CDR3, taken from reference TRBV3-1 and TRBJ1-2): DTAVSQTPKYLVTQMGNDKSIKCEQNLGHDTMYWYKQDSKKFLKIMFSYNNKELIINETVPNRFSPKSPDKAHLNLHINSLELGDSAVYFCASSQGGPASGYTFGSGTRLTVV.

This clonotype was seen repeatedly, ten times or more. The chain joins TRBV7-9 to TRBJ2-3; tentative D call: TRBD2 (6 bases). The germline V and J ends were trimmed by 4 bases and 4 bases, with 12 bases remaining between them. The CDR3 runs 14 residues. Per the germline V gene, CDR1 is SEHNR and CDR2 is FQNEAQ (reference sequence). CDR3 DNA: TGTGCCAGCAGCTCGATACTAGCCCCAGATACGCAGTATTTT. It translates to CASSSILAPDTQYF.

The chain recombines TRBV7-2 with TRBJ2-1; the D gene is possibly TRBD2 (6 bases). CDR3 length equals 15 residues. Germline V gene sequence: CDR1 SGHTA, CDR2 FQGNSA. V was trimmed by 1 base and J by 6 bases, leaving 13 bases between them. The CDR3 sequence is CASSLVGLEGNEQFF. The CDR3 region has the DNA TGTGCCAGCAGCTTAGTAGGGCTGGAGGGCAATGAGCAGTTCTTC.

This clonotype has just a few counts. The CDR3 is CASSLAEGGIRYNEQFF. DNA of the CDR3: TGCGCCAGCAGCTTGGCCGAGGGGGGGATCCGATACAATGAGCAGTTCTTC. The rearrangement links TRBV5-1 to TRBJ2-1; maybe TRBD2 (7 bases). Trimming took off 0 bases at V and 4 bases at J, with 17 bases between the two ends. This CDR3 contains 17 residues. The germline V gene encodes CDR1 SGHRS and CDR2 YFSETQ.

The chain carries TRBV29-1 and TRBJ2-3; a possible D gene is TRBD1 (6 bases). Germline CDR1 reads SQVTM; CDR2 reads ANQGSEA. The CDR3 has 13 amino acids. Trimming shortened V by 7 bases and J by 0 bases, and 11 bases separated the two germline ends. CDR3 DNA: TGCAGCGGGAGAGGGGGAAGCACAGATACGCAGTATTTT. Its translation: CSGRGGSTDTQYF.

This chain joins TRBV28 and TRBJ1-5; D possibly corresponds to TRBD1 (5 bases). CDR1 MDHEN and CDR2 SYDVKM come from the germline V gene. V shed 6 bases and J shed 0 bases, with 12 bases lying between them. The CDR3 loop spans 15 amino acids. The CDR3 is CASRQGRYSNQPQHF. CDR3 bases: TGTGCCAGCAGGCAGGGACGTTATAGCAATCAGCCCCAGCATTTT.

This clonotype was seen a handful of times. V and J are TRBV20-1 and TRBJ2-2; D not resolved. Per germline, CDR1 DFQATT and CDR2 SNEGSKA (reference sequence). Trimming cost V 2 bases and J 0 bases, with 4 bases left between them. This CDR3 contains 13 residues. The CDR3: CSARLPNTGELFF. The CDR3, as DNA: TGCAGTGCTAGACTACCGAACACCGGGGAGCTGTTTTTT.

V usage is TRBV5-4 and J usage is TRBJ2-1; D possibly corresponds to TRBD2 (7 bases). Germline values: CDR1 SGHNT, CDR2 YYREEE (reference sequence). The germline V and J ends were trimmed by 10 bases and 9 bases, with 14 bases remaining between them. This CDR3 is built from 11 residues. The CDR3 loop is CASRGGGEQFF. In nucleotides, the CDR3 is TGTGCCTCCCGCGGGGGCGGTGAGCAGTTCTTC. Complete variable domain (other parts from reference TRBV5-4 and TRBJ2-1): ETGVTQSPTHLIKTRGQQVTLRCSSQSGHNTVSWYQQALGQGPQFIFQYYREEENGRGNFPPRFSGLQFPNYSSELNVNALELDDSALYLCASRGGGEQFFGPGTRLTVL.

This clonotype has a handful of counts. The chain is built from TRBV5-4 and TRBJ1-1; D may be TRBD1 (5 bases). Germline CDR1 SGHNT, CDR2 YYREEE (reference sequence). This CDR3 region has 14 residues. Trimming removed 4 bases at V and 3 bases at J, with 13 bases between. Written as DNA, the CDR3 is TGTGCCAGCAGCCCCACCGGGGGGTACACTGAAGCTTTCTTT. Protein sequence: CASSPTGGYTEAFF.

This clonotype was observed at least ten times. This chain connects TRBV5-5 to TRBJ2-1; D gene ambiguous. V lost 0 bases, J lost 5 bases, and 9 bases lay in between. Germline CDR1 reads SGHKS; CDR2 reads YYEKEE (reference sequence). The CDR3 has 14 amino acids. The CDR3 protein is CASSLGFGDNEQFF. The CDR3 bases are TGTGCCAGCAGCTTGGGTTTCGGCGACAATGAGCAGTTCTTC.

This chain uses TRBV28 with TRBJ2-3, with TRBD1 as a possible D gene (7 bases). Trimming removed 10 bases at V and 0 bases at J, with 14 bases between. Germline assignment: CDR1 MDHEN and CDR2 SYDVKM. There are 14 residues in the CDR3. This chain's CDR3 is CAIQTGTSTDTQYF. As DNA, the CDR3 is TGTGCCATCCAGACAGGGACTAGCACAGATACGCAGTATTTT.

This clonotype has only a few counts. J is TRBJ1-1 and V is TRBV7-9, with D possibly matching TRBD1 (5 bases). The CDR3 contains 14 residues. Per the germline V gene, CDR1 is SEHNR and CDR2 is FQNEAQ (reference sequence). The V gene lost 2 bases and the J gene lost 11 bases, with 18 bases spanning the gap. The CDR3 DNA sequence: TGTGCCAGCAGCTTACTTAGCAGGGTTCAAGGGGCTTTCTTT. This sequence encodes CASSLLSRVQGAFF.

This rearrangement joins TRBV27 to TRBJ2-5; D could derive from TRBD1 or TRBD2 (5 bases each). This CDR3 has 11 amino acids. CDR1 and CDR2 (germline): MNHEY, SMNVEV (reference sequence). Trimming took off 4 bases at V and 7 bases at J, with 7 bases between the two ends. The CDR3 protein is CASSWGTTQYF. CDR3 nucleotides: TGTGCCAGCAGTTGGGGGACGACCCAGTACTTC.

The chain recombines TRBV5-6 with TRBJ1-5; D gene unclear. Germline-derived CDR1 and CDR2 are SGHDT and YYEEEE. Trimming left V 0 bases short and J 6 bases short, with 4 bases between. The CDR3 is 12 amino acids. Here the CDR3 DNA reads TGTGCCAGCAGCTTGGTCGGTCAGCCCCAGCATTTT. It specifies CASSLVGQPQHF.

The V and J genes are TRBV10-3 and TRBJ1-1; 8 bases are shared with TRBD1. The CDR3 contains 15 residues. Trimming at V came to 3 bases and at J to 3 bases, leaving 6 bases not matched to a gene. Germline CDR1 reads ENHRY; CDR2 reads SYGVKD. The CDR3 DNA sequence: TGTGCCATCAGTGAATTCAGGGGGCTAGACACTGAAGCTTTCTTT. Its protein is CAISEFRGLDTEAFF.

This clonotype was seen at least ten times. This sequence joins TRBV4-1 and TRBJ2-2; maybe TRBD2 (6 bases). This CDR3 has 14 amino acids. V dropped 1 base and J dropped 3 bases, with 6 bases sitting between them. Per the germline V gene, CDR1 is MGHRA and CDR2 is YSYEKL. CDR3 sequence: CASSQAGDTGELFF. DNA of the CDR3: TGCGCCAGCAGCCAAGCGGGGGACACCGGGGAGCTGTTTTTT.

The rearrangement joins TRBV11-2 to TRBJ2-3, with D tentatively TRBD2 (6 bases). Germline assignment: CDR1 SGHAT and CDR2 FQNNGV. The CDR3 sequence is 14 residues long. Trimming left V 4 bases short and J 4 bases short, with 12 bases between. The CDR3 sequence is CASSSREFPDTQYF. CDR3 nucleotide sequence: TGTGCCAGCAGCTCCCGGGAGTTCCCAGATACGCAGTATTTT.

This clonotype was recorded a few times. The CDR3 protein is CASMQGTANTGELFF. CDR3 DNA: TGTGCCAGCATGCAGGGGACCGCGAACACCGGGGAGCTGTTTTTT. This chain uses TRBV13 with TRBJ2-2, with D possibly TRBD1 on 6 matching bases. The V end was cut by 7 bases, the J end by 0 bases, with 12 bases between. In germline, CDR1 is PRHDT, CDR2 FYEKMQ (reference sequence). The CDR3 is made up of 15 amino acids.

This clonotype occurred a few times. The chain joins TRBV29-1 to TRBJ2-2; no reliable D call. The CDR3 is 13 amino acids. Germline assignment: CDR1 SQVTM and CDR2 ANQGSEA. V was trimmed by 4 bases and J by 2 bases, leaving 8 bases between them. The CDR3 DNA follows: TGCAGCGTTGGTCGACCCAACACCGGGGAGCTGTTTTTT. Amino acid sequence: CSVGRPNTGELFF.